The rows below give T cell receptor beta chains drawn from one sample of a study of blood T cell repertoires in COVID-19. Only in-frame clones appear in the TCRdb table, and some are missing; sequencing was by immunoSEQ multiplex PCR. The sample comprises over 120,000 clones, 84% of which are singletons, and roughly 4.8% rests with the top ten. The source material was peripheral blood. These receptors were obtained from a human donor in a cohort sampled during active COVID-19. Each CDR3 is given with its conserved first and last residue. A D gene is named only where the DNA matches it firmly. Only some rows state a clone size, as once, few, many or a class for expanded clones.

V gene: TRBV6-5
J gene: TRBJ1-1
clone size: NA
D gene: NA
CDR3 DNA: TGTGCCAGCACCCCCCAGAGGCAGAACACTGAAGCTTTCTTT
CDR3 protein: CASTPQRQNTEAFF

V gene: TRBV10-3
J gene: TRBJ2-1
clone size: NA
D gene: TRBD2
CDR3 DNA: TGTGCCATCCGGCAGGGAACGGGGGGTGAGCAGTTCTTC
CDR3 protein: CAIRQGTGGEQFF

V gene: TRBV11-2
J gene: TRBJ1-5
clone size: NA
D gene: NA
CDR3 DNA: TGTGCCAGCAGCTTAGGGGCATGGCAGCCCCAGCATTTT
CDR3 protein: CASSLGAWQPQHF

V gene: TRBV11-2
J gene: TRBJ2-5
clone size: NA
D gene: TRBD1
CDR3 DNA: TGTGCCAGCAGCGAAACGGCAGGGGGTATTGGTATTGGGACCCAGTACTTC
CDR3 protein: CASSETAGGIGIGTQYF

V gene: TRBV19
J gene: TRBJ1-1
clone size: few
D gene: TRBD1
CDR3 DNA: TGTGCCAGTAGTGAGGACAGGGGTCGGACTGAAGCTTTCTTT
CDR3 protein: CASSEDRGRTEAFF

V gene: TRBV24-1
J gene: TRBJ2-1
clone size: NA
D gene: TRBD2
CDR3 DNA: TGTGCCACCAGTGATGGGACTAGCGGGAGGGCCCGAAGCTCCTACAATGAGCAGTTCTTC
CDR3 protein: CATSDGTSGRARSSYNEQFF

V gene: TRBV29-1
J gene: TRBJ1-6
clone size: NA
D gene: TRBD1
CDR3 DNA: TGCAGCGTCCGGACAGGGGGGAGTTCACCCCTCCACTTT
CDR3 protein: CSVRTGGSSPLHF

V gene: TRBV6-5
J gene: TRBJ1-2
clone size: NA
D gene: TRBD1
CDR3 DNA: TGTGCCAGCAGTTACTCACCCGGGACAGCCTATGGCTACACCTTC
CDR3 protein: CASSYSPGTAYGYTF

V gene: TRBV4-2
J gene: TRBJ2-1
clone size: NA
D gene: NA
CDR3 DNA: TGTGCCAGCAGCCAAGTTTGGGACGGCGGGGATGAGCAGTTCTTC
CDR3 protein: CASSQVWDGGDEQFF

V gene: TRBV19
J gene: TRBJ1-4
clone size: NA
D gene: NA
CDR3 DNA: TGTGCCAGTAGTGGACAGCTTGCAACTAATGAAAAACTGTTTTTT
CDR3 protein: CASSGQLATNEKLFF